What follows are 8 T cell receptor beta chains derived from one specimen sequenced in a study of blood T cells in healthy people across ages. A second PCR of roughly 7 to 11 cycles used a sample-barcoded 5' primer and a J-beta primer mix. TCRdb re-derived calls from the 5' RACE reads in MiXCR, one entry per CDR3 protein. The sample contains roughly 1.9 million distinct CDR3 sequences, about two fifths of which appear only once. Material for sequencing was blood. The receptors come from a human donor in good health.

This clonotype occurred a few times. The chain joins TRBV10-3 to TRBJ1-3, with D possibly matching TRBD1 (5 bases). From germline, CDR1 is ENHRY and CDR2 SYGVKD. The CDR3 loop spans 17 amino acids. V lost 1 base and J 0 bases, leaving 13 bases between the germline ends. The CDR3 sequence is CAISELGTSTSGNTIYF. The CDR3 DNA sequence: TGTGCCATCAGTGAGTTGGGGACTTCGACCTCTGGAAACACCATATATTTT.

This chain links TRBV4-2 with TRBJ2-5; TRBD2 agrees at 10 bases. The V and J ends lost 5 bases and 6 bases, in that order; junction bases with no gene match: 6. The CDR3 contains 14 residues. CDR1 is LGHNA, CDR2 YNFKEQ, per germline. The CDR3: CASSDLAGGQTQYF. The DNA for the CDR3 is TGTGCCAGCAGCGACTTAGCGGGGGGACAGACCCAGTACTTC.

This clonotype was recorded at least ten times. The V gene is TRBV29-1, the J gene TRBJ2-5; D may correspond to TRBD1 or TRBD2 (5 bases each). Germline lookup yields CDR1 SQVTM and CDR2 ANQGSEA. The CDR3 consists of 12 residues. With 4 bases removed from V and 2 bases from J, the gap between germline ends came to 8 bases. CDR3 region: CSVAWGQETQYF. The CDR3 DNA follows: TGCAGCGTTGCGTGGGGGCAAGAGACCCAGTACTTC.

This sequence joins TRBV4-3 and TRBJ2-1; 8 bases are shared with TRBD2. Germline CDR1 LGHNA, CDR2 YSLEER. V was pared by 3 bases and J by 2 bases, with 9 bases of the junction left unmatched. The length of the CDR3 is 17 residues. The CDR3 protein is CASSHDRPGGPYNEQFF. The CDR3 nucleotides read TGCGCCAGCAGCCACGACCGACCGGGGGGGCCCTACAATGAGCAGTTCTTC.

The chain links TRBV27 to TRBJ1-2; 7 bases line up with TRBD1. The CDR3 spans 16 residues. Germline values: CDR1 MNHEY, CDR2 SMNVEV (reference sequence). The V gene end was trimmed by 0 bases and the J gene end by 2 bases; junction bases not matched to a gene: 6. CDR3 protein: CASSLSVGTANYGYTF. CDR3 coding DNA: TGTGCCAGCAGTTTATCGGTAGGGACAGCGAACTATGGCTACACCTTC.

The chain couples TRBV10-3 to TRBJ2-1, with D tentatively TRBD1 or TRBD2 (5 bases each). V dropped 3 bases and J dropped 3 bases, with 12 bases sitting between them. The CDR3 is 15 amino acids. CDR1 is ENHRY and CDR2 is SYGVKD in the germline V gene. The CDR3 loop is CAISDPGRGYNEQFF. CDR3 bases: TGTGCCATCAGTGACCCGGGACGGGGCTACAATGAGCAGTTCTTC.

Only a few counts were recorded for this clonotype. This chain joins TRBV7-2 and TRBJ2-1; 8 positions match TRBD2. This CDR3 spans 13 amino acids. The J segment lost 9 bases and the V segment lost 5 bases, leaving 6 bases of the junction unmatched. Germline assignment: CDR1 SGHTA and CDR2 FQGNSA. CDR3 nucleotides: TGTGCCAGCAGCCCAACTAGCGGTCTTGAGCAGTTCTTC. Translation gives CASSPTSGLEQFF.

V and J are TRBV12-3 or TRBV12-4 and TRBJ1-2; no clear D. CDR3 length: 12 amino acids. Trimming left V 3 bases short and J 4 bases short, with 6 bases between. The CDR3 protein is CASSFPAYGYTF. The CDR3 nucleotides read TGTGCCAGCAGTTTCCCGGCCTATGGCTACACCTTC.